This T cell receptor (beta chain) was obtained from a study of identical twins. Study outcomes and limitations: Clonotypes of the beta chain that were abundant in cord blood carried fewer insertions (memory repertoires showed none).

Trimming shortened V by 1 base and J by 6 bases, and 15 bases separated the two germline ends. The CDR3 runs 16 residues. Looked up from germline, CDR1 is LGHDT and CDR2 is YNNKEL (reference sequence). cDNA molecules carried unique molecular identifiers, and template switching added a universal primer site. From the 5' RACE reads, TCRdb called clonotypes with MiXCR, one entry per CDR3 protein. The sample holds about 890,000 distinct CDR3 sequences, over 9% seen once. Concerning this clonotype itself: Its target is not known.

The same specimen was also included in a second study, on yellow fever vaccine responses in identical twins.

What was sequenced was PBMCs. The receptor comes from a woman younger than 30 in good health. V and J are TRBV3-1 and TRBJ2-2, with D unclear. This CDR3 is CASSQGVGIRAGELFF. Written as DNA, the CDR3 is TGTGCCAGCAGCCAAGGTGTTGGGATAAGGGCCGGGGAGCTGTTTTTT.